This record covers a single T cell receptor beta chain. No cognate antigen has been identified for it. Base quality data are lacking; no much larger clone is found one base away. This specimen's time point label, per the study, means: pretreatment peripheral blood. A total of 25 to 35 patients with locally advanced or metastatic urothelial carcinoma, treated at Memorial Sloan Kettering on a trial protocol, made up the cohort. Peripheral blood mononuclear cells were collected from each patient pretreatment and during treatment, giving between 1 and 8 total time points per patient. The Qiagen DNeasy Blood extraction kit was used to purify genomic DNA from total PBMCs and tumor samples. Collected pretreatment and during treatment, PBMCs were isolated and stored as previously described. The sample comes from a study of PD-L1 blockade in urothelial cancer (dated by TCRdb to about 2017). For context, the study as a whole: Therapy was started in about 2014 for all patients, and atezolizumab 1,200 mg was administered intravenously every 3 weeks. Twenty-five of 29 patients were identified as males with urothelial cancer of bladder origin, and a prior smoking history was reported by 18 of 29 patients. Patients had an ECOG performance status of 0 or 1 and had received between 0 and 3 prior chemotherapy regimens. Blood samples were analyzed at two time points: 3 weeks after treatment start (second dose) and 6 weeks after treatment start. Blood samples yielded a median of roughly 140,000 T cells and more than 75,000 unique TCRs, with median clonality 0.080. An exploratory multi-omic analysis was conducted of the somatic, immune and clinical correlates of response to PD-L1 blockade with atezolizumab in urothelial cancer. Pretreatment tumor samples and matched peripheral blood, collected serially before and after atezolizumab treatment, underwent TCR sequencing. Durable clinical benefit meant progression-free survival longer than 6 months, and TCR features were also tested against progression-free and overall survival. In the same patients who had TCR sequencing, pretreatment tumors also underwent whole exome sequencing and RNA sequencing. Under 10 patients reached durable clinical benefit, while 20 to 25 patients did not. Pretreatment blood TCR-seq was available for fewer than 30 patients, at least one posttreatment blood collection was obtained for some 25 patients, and tumor TCR-seq was available for some 25 patients. Results the study describes overall, beyond this receptor: Small sample size (n of about 30) and many exploratory analyses mean the results are intended to be hypothesis-generating. Improved progression-free and overall survival was found to be associated with pretreatment peripheral blood TCR clonality below the median. Patients with durable benefit showed greater expansion of tumor-associated TCR clones in peripheral blood 3 weeks after starting treatment (n ≈ 20, p = 0.022).

Deletion took 3 bases off V and 0 bases off J, with a span of 9 bases between the germline ends. The CDR3 starts with the cysteine, ends with the phenylalanine, and has 16 residues. Only the CDR3 part of the read is kept: 48 bases, read in frame from the first base. The germline V gene yields KGHSH for CDR1 and LQKENI for CDR2. Synthetic TCR analog templates were spiked into each PCR so that absolute template abundance could be estimated from read counts. Using the immunoSEQ assay, TCRbeta CDR3 regions were amplified from genomic DNA with bias-controlled V and J gene primers. Sequencing of rearranged TCRbeta segments was performed at approximately 20X coverage. The authors processed their data as follows. Clustering was used to correct sequencing errors, and CDR3s were annotated against IMGT so that V, D and J genes could be assigned. Downstream analyses used only productive TCRbeta rearrangements and left out out-of-frame or stop-codon sequences. Clonality was calculated as one minus the Shannon entropy normalized by the log of the number of unique productive sequences. Fisher's exact test with Benjamini-Hochberg correction, using a cutoff of adjusted p below 0.01, was how clones that differed between time points or between blood and tumor were identified. Sourced from immuneACCESS, this table was stored by TCRdb with only in-frame sequences that have V and J called. A share of the clones is absent; for the studies checked, an unresolved V gene accounts for under half, and the remainder has no known explanation. For V, J and clone size, that table is used; D and trimming come from the DNA. For this sample there are about 130,000 clones; about 88% appear just once. Roughly 3.5% of the sample is taken by the ten largest.

This clonotype was sampled from a man aged 45-60 years with urothelial cancer. Sequenced material: PBMCs, taken around atezolizumab (anti-PD-L1) treatment. Recombination connected TRBV18 to TRBJ2-6; the D region possibly corresponds to TRBD1 (6 bases align). The CDR3 sequence is CASSPTGLSGANVLTF. Here is the DNA: TGTGCCAGCTCACCCACAGGGCTCTCTGGGGCCAACGTCCTGACTTTC.